This T cell receptor beta chain is drawn from a study of vaccination effects on CD4 cells after COVID-19. Across the whole study: Sampling of a couple of convalescent patients took place 16 days and one week prior to vaccination.

Trimming pared 0 bases from V and 5 bases from J, leaving 14 bases between. This CDR3 is built from 16 residues. Germline loops: CDR1 KGHSH, CDR2 LQKENI. Clones were read by immunoSEQ multiplex PCR, and TCRdb kept only the in-frame ones, dropping some. The repertoire has some 22,000 clones, 60% to 80% of them found once; the top ten carry roughly 15%. Sequencing was preceded by expansion of antigen-specific CD4+ T cells with viral peptide pools in the ViraFEST assay. A roughly ten-day culture period preceded the isolation of CD4+ T cells. The individual was infected with SARS-CoV-2 between March and December 2020, as confirmed by PCR. PBMC were cultured at about 1.9 million per well with 9.5 to 10 IU/ml IL-2 and 7.5 to 10 ug/ml peptides. Researchers swapped half the medium for IL-2 medium on both days 3 and 7. Remarks on this clone: The antigen remains undetermined.

This clonotype was obtained from a human donor who had a prior SARS-CoV-2 infection. The rearrangement uses TRBV18 and TRBJ1-5; D unresolved. The input for sequencing was CD4+ T cells from PBMCs cultured with SARS-CoV-2 spike peptides, taken before COVID-19 vaccination. CDR3 sequence: CASSPPFGDRDQPQHF. The DNA for the CDR3 is TGTGCCAGCTCACCACCGTTCGGGGATAGGGATCAGCCCCAGCATTTT. Full variable domain (rest looked up from reference TRBV18 and TRBJ1-5): NAGVMQNPRHLVRRRGQEARLRCSPMKGHSHVYWYRQLPEEGLKFMVYLQKENIIDESGMPKERFSAEFPKEGPSILRIQQVVRGDSAAYFCASSPPFGDRDQPQHFGDGTRLSIL.